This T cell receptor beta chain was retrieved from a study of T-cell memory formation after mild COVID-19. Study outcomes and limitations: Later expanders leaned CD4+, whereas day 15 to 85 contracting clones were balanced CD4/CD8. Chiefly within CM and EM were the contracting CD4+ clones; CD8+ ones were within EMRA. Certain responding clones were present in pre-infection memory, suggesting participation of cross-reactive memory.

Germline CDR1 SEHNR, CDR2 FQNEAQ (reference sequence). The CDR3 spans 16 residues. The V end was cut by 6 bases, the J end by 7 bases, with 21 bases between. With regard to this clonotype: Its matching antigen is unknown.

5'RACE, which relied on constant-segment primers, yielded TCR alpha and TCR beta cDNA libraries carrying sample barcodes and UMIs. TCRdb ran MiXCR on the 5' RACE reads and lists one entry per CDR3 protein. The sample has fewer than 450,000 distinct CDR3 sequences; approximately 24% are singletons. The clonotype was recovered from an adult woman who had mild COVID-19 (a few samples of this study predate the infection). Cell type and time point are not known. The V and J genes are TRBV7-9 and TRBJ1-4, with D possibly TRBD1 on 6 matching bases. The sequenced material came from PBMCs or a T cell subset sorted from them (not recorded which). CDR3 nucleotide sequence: TGTGCCAGCAGTCATCCCGGACAGCCTCATCTTGAAAAACTGTTTTTT. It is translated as CASSHPGQPHLEKLFF.